This T cell receptor (beta chain) was sequenced in a study of T cell responses to AZD1222 COVID-19 vaccine. The assay was immunoSEQ multiplex PCR, and TCRdb's table has in-frame clones only and misses some. The sample gives 90,000 to 150,000 clones, about 83% of which show up once; roughly an eighth is in the top ten. The sample was peripheral blood, taken on day 0 of AZD1222 vaccination. This TCR was recovered from an adult in good health.

CDR3 nucleotides: TGTGCCTCCCGGGGCAGGGAATCCTACAATGAGCAGTTCTTC. Translation: CASRGRESYNEQFF. This chain links TRBV6-5 with TRBJ2-1; D could derive from TRBD1 or TRBD2 (5 bases each). This CDR3 has 14 residues. Trimming took 11 bases from V and 1 from J, leaving 15 bases between them. Germline lookup yields CDR1 MNHEY and CDR2 SVGAGI.